The rows below give T cell receptor beta chains drawn from one sample of a study of T cell responses to AZD1222 COVID-19 vaccine. Using immunoSEQ multiplex PCR, the repertoire was profiled, and TCRdb retains in-frame clones only, with some absent. The sample has over 150,000 clones, roughly 92% seen once. Sequenced here: peripheral blood, sampled 28 days after the second AZD1222 dose. All receptors come from an adult who received the AZD1222 COVID-19 vaccine. Both conserved end residues are part of each CDR3. Fields, in order: clone size, D gene, J gene, V gene, CDR3 protein, CDR3 DNA. The D gene is left open where the match is weak. Clone size, where shown, is once, few, many, or a class for clones that have expanded.

- | TRBD2 | TRBJ2-5 | TRBV3-1/TRBV3-2 | CASSQGVKRGTGHQETQYF | TGTGCCAGCAGCCAAGGCGTGAAGCGGGGGACCGGGCACCAAGAGACCCAGTACTTC
- | - | TRBJ1-5 | TRBV6-5 | CASSPPGRVNQPQHF | TGTGCCAGCAGTCCCCCGGGCAGGGTAAATCAGCCCCAGCATTTT
- | TRBD2 | TRBJ2-2 | TRBV3-1/TRBV3-2 | CASSHGAGGPTGELFF | TGTGCCAGCAGCCACGGAGCGGGGGGGCCTACCGGGGAGCTGTTTTTT
- | TRBD1 | TRBJ1-4 | TRBV5-4 | CASSPSDRANEKLFF | TGTGCTAGCAGCCCCTCGGACAGGGCCAATGAAAAACTGTTTTTT
- | TRBD1 | TRBJ1-1 | TRBV2 | CASTRTGSSTEAFF | TGTGCCAGCACCCGGACAGGGTCCTCCACTGAAGCTTTCTTT
- | TRBD1 | TRBJ1-3 | TRBV4-1 | CASSQDPWTGGNTIYF | TGCGCCAGCAGCCAAGACCCTTGGACAGGAGGAAACACCATATATTTT
- | TRBD2 | TRBJ2-1 | TRBV10-3 | CAISAQTSGGLNNEQFF | TGTGCCATCAGTGCCCAGACTAGCGGGGGGCTTAACAATGAGCAGTTCTTC
once | - | TRBJ2-1 | TRBV6-1 | CASSEGVSVSSYNEQFF | TGTGCCAGCAGTGAAGGGGTTAGCGTGAGCTCCTACAATGAGCAGTTCTTC
- | - | TRBJ2-2 | TRBV3-1/TRBV3-2 | CASSQQLSNTGELFF | TGTGCCAGCAGCCAACAGCTTTCGAACACCGGGGAGCTGTTTTTT
- | - | TRBJ1-5 | TRBV23-1 | CASSPPAGNQPQHF | TGCGCCAGCAGTCCGCCAGCAGGGAATCAGCCCCAGCATTTT
once | - | TRBJ2-5 | TRBV4-1 | CASSQGVSKETQYF | TGCGCCAGCAGCCAGGGGGTTTCGAAAGAGACCCAGTACTTC
- | - | TRBJ1-6 | TRBV7-3 | CASSLTVQGGSPLHF | TGTGCCAGCAGCTTAACTGTGCAGGGAGGATCACCCCTCCACTTT
- | - | TRBJ2-7 | TRBV9 | CASSALGDGYYEQYF | TGTGCCAGCAGCGCGCTAGGGGACGGATACTACGAGCAGTACTTC
- | - | TRBJ2-1 | TRBV3-1/TRBV3-2 | CASSQFGGEQFF | TGTGCCAGCAGCCAGTTCGGAGGTGAGCAGTTCTTC
- | - | TRBJ1-2 | TRBV5-5 | CASSLAGGFYGYTF | TGTGCCAGCAGCTTGGCGGGGGGGTTCTATGGCTACACCTTC
- | - | TRBJ1-2 | TRBV9 | CASSVGQAPYGYTF | TGTGCCAGCAGCGTAGGACAGGCCCCCTATGGCTACACCTTC
- | TRBD1 | TRBJ2-7 | TRBV6-5 | CASTPTNRGPYEQYF | TGTGCCAGCACCCCAACAAACAGGGGACCCTACGAGCAGTACTTC
- | - | TRBJ2-2 | TRBV6-7 | CASRPGLTHTGELFF | TGTGCCAGCCGACCCGGGCTTACTCACACCGGGGAGCTGTTTTTT
- | - | TRBJ1-5 | TRBV6-5 | CASSTRGGYDQPQHF | TGTGCCAGCAGCACTAGGGGCGGTTATGATCAGCCCCAACATTTT
few | - | TRBJ1-6 | TRBV30 | CASDHPTLGFTDSPLHF | TGTGCCTCGGACCATCCGACCTTAGGGTTTACGGATTCACCCCTCCACTTT
- | TRBD1 | TRBJ1-1 | TRBV4-1 | CASSHARTGGGTEAFF | TGCGCCAGCAGCCACGCAAGGACAGGGGGAGGCACTGAAGCTTTCTTT
- | - | TRBJ1-1 | TRBV28 | CASSLGGTGTEAFF | TGTGCCAGCAGTTTAGGGGGGACGGGAACTGAAGCTTTCTTT
- | - | TRBJ1-5 | TRBV3-1/TRBV3-2 | CASSPSSSQPQHF | TGTGCCAGCAGCCCTTCCTCCTCTCAGCCCCAGCATTTT
- | TRBD1 | TRBJ1-2 | TRBV9 | CASWGAGGVYGYTF | TGTGCCAGCTGGGGGGCAGGGGGCGTCTATGGCTACACCTTC
- | - | TRBJ2-7 | TRBV2 | CAIQRGAYEQYF | TGTGCCATCCAGAGGGGGGCGTACGAGCAGTACTTC
- | - | TRBJ2-2 | TRBV19 | CASPGKNTGELFF | TGTGCCAGTCCCGGGAAAAACACCGGGGAGCTGTTTTTT
once | - | TRBJ1-4 | TRBV30 | CACKGPSNEKLFF | TGTGCCTGCAAGGGACCGAGTAATGAAAAACTGTTTTTT
- | - | TRBJ1-5 | TRBV3-1/TRBV3-2 | CASSQTIGGSSFGNQPQHF | TGTGCCAGCAGCCAAACTATCGGGGGGTCGTCCTTCGGCAATCAGCCCCAGCATTTT
- | - | TRBJ2-1 | TRBV7-9 | CASSPQTGSSYNEQFF | TGTGCCAGCAGCCCGCAGACAGGAAGCTCCTACAATGAGCAGTTCTTC
few | - | TRBJ1-2 | TRBV2 | CASRVGISDYGYTF | TGTGCCAGCAGGGTCGGCATCTCCGACTATGGCTACACCTTC
- | - | TRBJ1-2 | TRBV29-1 | CSVEAHSRSSGYTF | TGCAGCGTTGAAGCACACAGTCGTTCCTCTGGCTACACCTTC
- | - | TRBJ1-2 | TRBV9 | CASSVSLDSDGYTF | TGTGCCAGCAGCGTTTCCCTTGACAGCGATGGCTACACCTTC
- | - | TRBJ2-2 | TRBV5-1 | CASSSRSDTGELFF | TGCGCCAGCAGCTCTCGATCGGATACCGGGGAGCTGTTTTTT
- | TRBD1 | TRBJ2-5 | TRBV28 | CASGGTGGAWETQYF | TGTGCCAGCGGGGGGACAGGGGGCGCTTGGGAGACCCAGTACTTC
- | - | TRBJ2-7 | TRBV30 | CAWSIGGGYEQYF | TGTGCCTGGAGTATAGGAGGCGGATACGAGCAGTACTTC
once | - | TRBJ1-4 | TRBV9 | CASSPGGTNEKLFF | TGTGCCAGCAGCCCCGGGGGGACTAATGAAAAACTGTTTTTT
- | TRBD2 | TRBJ2-3 | TRBV19 | CASSPRDYFSGGTDTQYF | TGTGCCAGTAGTCCTCGGGACTATTTTTCGGGGGGCACAGATACGCAGTATTTT
- | - | TRBJ1-5 | TRBV6-5 | CASSQLSKVQPQHF | TGTGCCAGCAGCCAACTCTCAAAGGTTCAGCCCCAGCATTTT
- | - | TRBJ1-1 | TRBV2 | CASSFQGSSTEAFF | TGTGCCAGCAGTTTCCAGGGCAGCAGCACTGAAGCTTTCTTT
- | - | TRBJ2-2 | TRBV13 | CASSLVSTGELFF | TGTGCCAGCAGCTTAGTGAGCACCGGGGAGCTGTTTTTT
once | TRBD1 | TRBJ2-2 | TRBV12-5 | CASGLIQSGQGDRNGELFF | TGTGCTAGTGGTTTGATTCAATCGGGACAGGGGGATAGAAACGGGGAGCTGTTTTTT
- | - | TRBJ2-3 | TRBV18 | CASSPPQTDTQYF | TGTGCCAGCTCACCACCACAGACAGATACGCAGTATTTT
- | - | TRBJ2-7 | TRBV28 | CASGRSYEQYF | TGTGCCAGCGGACGGTCCTACGAGCAGTACTTC
once | - | TRBJ1-6 | TRBV4-3 | CASSQNQVGNSPLHF | TGCGCCAGCAGCCAAAATCAGGTGGGGAATTCACCCCTCCACTTT
once | - | TRBJ2-5 | TRBV6-1 | CASSELRGEETQYF | TGTGCCAGCAGTGAGCTGAGGGGCGAAGAGACCCAGTACTTC
- | - | TRBJ1-3 | TRBV6-1 | CASSETPNLGNTIYF | TGTGCCAGCAGTGAAACACCAAACCTTGGAAACACCATATATTTT
- | - | TRBJ1-5 | TRBV30 | CAWSGDSNQPQHF | TGTGCCTGGAGTGGGGATAGCAATCAGCCCCAGCATTTT
- | - | TRBJ1-2 | TRBV18 | CASSPGYGYTF | TGTGCCAGCTCACCAGGGTATGGCTACACCTTC
- | - | TRBJ2-2 | TRBV27 | CASSLGRTGELFF | TGTGCCAGCAGTTTAGGTCGGACCGGGGAGCTGTTTTTT
- | - | TRBJ2-2 | TRBV29-1 | CSVVGRDRSTGELFF | TGCAGCGTTGTTGGGAGGGACAGGTCCACCGGGGAGCTGTTTTTT
- | TRBD1 | TRBJ1-2 | TRBV5-8 | CASTRDRPYGYTF | TGTGCCAGCACCCGGGACAGGCCTTATGGCTACACCTTC
few | - | TRBJ2-7 | TRBV24-1 | CATSDSHSRFYEQYF | TGTGCCACCAGTGATTCACACAGCCGTTTCTACGAGCAGTACTTC
- | TRBD1 | TRBJ1-4 | TRBV7-9 | CASSPRRGGEEKLFF | TGTGCCAGCAGCCCCAGGAGAGGGGGCGAGGAAAAACTGTTTTTT
- | TRBD1 | TRBJ1-1 | TRBV12-3/TRBV12-4 | CASGGGQAFF | TGTGCCAGCGGGGGGGGACAGGCTTTCTTT
- | - | TRBJ2-7 | TRBV27 | CASRTGGDEQYF | TGTGCCAGCAGGACAGGCGGGGACGAGCAGTACTTC
- | - | TRBJ1-1 | TRBV3-1/TRBV3-2 | CASSQVTNTEAFF | TGTGCCAGCAGCCAGGTAACTAACACTGAAGCTTTCTTT